One TCR beta chain is described in this entry. Its antigen is as yet unknown. Mismatch with germline at one junction end may stem from a read error. The sample comes from a study of glioma-infiltrating T cells. TCR alpha and beta CDR3 regions were amplified from RNA using iRepertoire nested multiplex PCR. One-step reverse transcription and amplification started from about 100-400 ng of tissue mRNA or PBMC total RNA. Each CDR3 protein is one row after TCRdb ran MiXCR on the multiplex PCR reads. The repertoire includes about 130,000 distinct CDR3 sequences, roughly a quarter of them detected once, and around a quarter sits in the top ten. Overall study results and limits: Tissue and blood shared very few CDR3 sequences. Gliomas, especially low-grade, showed above-expected tissue-blood divergence; non-neoplastic patients showed below.

The length of the CDR3 is 16 residues. This chain links TRBV12-3 or TRBV12-4 with TRBJ2-3; D is perhaps TRBD2 (6 bases). The receptor's source is a human donor with low-grade glioma or glioblastoma, undergoing nonglioma brain surgery, or in good health (not recorded which). Specimen: glioma tissue, nonneoplastic brain tissue, or PBMCs (not recorded which). The CDR3 DNA sequence: TGTGCCAACAGTTCCTACTTCTCGGGAGCGGGAGATACGCAGTATTTT. Protein product: CANSSYFSGAGDTQYF.